This TCR beta chain comes out of a study of blood T cell repertoires in COVID-19. The germline V gene has CDR1 KGHSH and CDR2 LQKENI. Trimming at V came to 9 bases and at J to 8 bases, leaving 13 bases not matched to a gene. This CDR3 spans 15 amino acids. The repertoire was sequenced with immunoSEQ multiplex PCR; TCRdb's copy has only in-frame clones and lacks some. The data hold some 160,000 clones, with roughly four fifths observed a single time. This clonotype was sampled from a man in his sixties or seventies with active or convalescent COVID-19. The J gene is TRBJ2-2, the V gene TRBV18; 9 bases agree with TRBD1. Sequencing was done on a sample of peripheral blood. In DNA form, the CDR3 reads TGTGCCAGTGCCCCGACAGGGGGTTTGGCAGGGGAGCTGTTTTTT. Protein product: CASAPTGGLAGELFF.